The 29 T cell receptor beta chains in this list originate from one sample, sequenced in a study of T cells in Graves' hyperthyroidism and ophthalmopathy. Amplification yielded TCR beta CDR3 regions, with RNA transcripts as the source. Initially, a first-round RT-PCR of the TCR CDR3 employed the HTBI primer set. TCRdb re-called the multiplex PCR reads with MiXCR, one entry per CDR3 protein. In the table there are roughly 290,000 distinct CDR3 sequences, 13% of which are singletons. The sequencing sample was made of blood. These receptors were taken from a woman aged 25 to 39 with Graves' hyperthyroidism that later progressed to Graves' ophthalmopathy.

In its sample, this clonotype was seen many times. This chain connects TRBV12-3 or TRBV12-4 to TRBJ2-2; 14 bases are a match to TRBD2. With 5 bases clipped from V and 1 base from J, the junction kept 3 bases outside the gene matches. This CDR3 has 17 amino acids. The DNA for the CDR3 is TGTGCCAGCAGTCCCGGGACTAGCGGGAGGAACACCGGGGAGCTGTTTTTT. This translates into CASSPGTSGRNTGELFF.

The chain employs TRBV7-3 and TRBJ2-3; TRBD2 aligns across 7 bases. The germline V gene has CDR1 SGHTA and CDR2 FQGTGA. The CDR3 covers 15 residues. The trim removed 5 bases at V and 5 bases at J, leaving 10 bases unmatched. The CDR3 sequence: CASSQLAALRDTQYF. DNA of the CDR3: TGTGCCAGCAGCCAGCTAGCGGCCCTTAGAGATACGCAGTATTTT.

This clonotype has only a few counts. A read error may explain this, as a much larger clone is one base away. This rearrangement joins TRBV20-1 to TRBJ2-5; TRBD2 matches 7 bases. V lost 2 bases and J lost 5; bases outside the gene matches: 2. There are 12 residues in the CDR3. Germline V gene lookup returns CDR1 DFQATT and CDR2 SNEGSKA (reference sequence). As DNA, the CDR3 is TGCAGTGCTAGACGGGGAGGGGAGACCCAGTACTTC. Translation gives CSARRGGETQYF.

This rearrangement joins TRBV7-9 to TRBJ2-7; TRBD2 matches 9 bases. The CDR3 is made up of 16 amino acids. Per germline, CDR1 SEHNR and CDR2 FQNEAQ (reference sequence). V gave up 8 bases and J gave up 3 bases; unmatched junction bases: 14. The chain's CDR3 is CASGGGHGTSIYEQYF. The CDR3 DNA reads TGTGCCAGCGGGGGGGGGCACGGGACTAGCATCTACGAGCAGTACTTC.

This clonotype showed up many times. J is TRBJ2-7 and V is TRBV6-5; D is ambiguous. V was shortened by 7 bases and J by 0 bases, with 10 bases between the two germline ends. There are 13 residues in the CDR3. Germline V gene lookup returns CDR1 MNHEY and CDR2 SVGAGI. CDR3 sequence: CASNNPSSYEQYF. The CDR3, as DNA: TGTGCCAGCAATAACCCGAGCTCCTACGAGCAGTACTTC.

This clonotype came up many times. V and J are TRBV5-5 and TRBJ1-1, with D tentatively TRBD1 (6 bases). Germline loops: CDR1 SGHKS, CDR2 YYEKEE (reference sequence). The CDR3 length is 17 residues. V was trimmed by 0 bases and J by 1 base, leaving 16 bases between them. Here the CDR3 reads CASSLEGTTLGNTEAFF. CDR3 DNA sequence: TGTGCCAGCAGCTTGGAGGGGACAACCTTAGGGAACACTGAAGCTTTCTTT.

About this clonotype: A much bigger clone sits one base away, suggesting this may be a read error. This chain links TRBV13 with TRBJ2-2, with D unclear. V shed 3 bases and J shed 7 bases, with 6 bases lying between them. The CDR3 spans 12 residues. Germline assignment: CDR1 PRHDT and CDR2 FYEKMQ (reference sequence). CDR3 sequence: CASSFHGGELFF. CDR3 nucleotide sequence: TGTGCCAGCAGCTTCCACGGCGGGGAGCTGTTTTTT.

This chain uses TRBV6-2 or TRBV6-3 with TRBJ2-3; D uncertain. CDR1 and CDR2 from the germline V gene are MNHEY and SVGEGT. With 2 bases removed from V and 1 base from J, the gap between germline ends came to 4 bases. The CDR3 contains 13 residues. CDR3 DNA: TGTGCCAGCAGTTACGGGGGCACAGATACGCAGTATTTT. As protein: CASSYGGTDTQYF.

This clonotype has at least ten counts. This chain connects TRBV3-2 to TRBJ2-7. TRBV3-2 is a known pseudogene. This CDR3 has 14 residues. The CDR3 nucleotides read TGTGCCAGCAGCCCAGGGTGTTTATCCTACGAGCAGTACTTC. Its protein is CASSPGCLSYEQYF.

This clonotype appeared many times. The rearrangement joins TRBV3-1 to TRBJ1-2; D call uncertain. The length of the CDR3 is 12 residues. Looked up from germline, CDR1 is LGHDT and CDR2 is YNNKEL (reference sequence). V lost 0 bases to trimming and J lost 1 base, with 0 bases between them. The CDR3 bases are TGTGCCAGCAGCCAAGATAACTATGGCTACACCTTC. Its translation is CASSQDNYGYTF.

This clonotype occurred a few times. The rearrangement joins TRBV5-1 to TRBJ2-3; 10 positions match TRBD2. The CDR3 runs to 15 residues. V shed 3 bases, J shed 4 bases, and the junction held 5 bases outside the gene matches. Germline V gives CDR1 SGHRS, CDR2 YFSETQ. CDR3 DNA: TGCGCCAGCAGCTCACCCGGGACTAGCGCAGATACGCAGTATTTT. Translated, it gives CASSSPGTSADTQYF.

This clonotype was detected many times. Here the CDR3 DNA reads TGCAGTGCTAGAGATGATGCGGCTAGCGGGAGGCGCACAGATACGCAGTATTTT. Translated, it gives CSARDDAASGRRTDTQYF. The gene calls are TRBV20-1 and TRBJ2-3; TRBD2 aligns across 11 bases. This CDR3 has 18 residues. Looked up from germline, CDR1 is DFQATT and CDR2 is SNEGSKA (reference sequence). V was clipped by 0 bases and J by 1 base; unmatched bases: 9.

This clonotype was counted many times. The chain employs TRBV28 and TRBJ2-3; 7 nucleotides line up with TRBD2. Losses at the gene ends were 5 bases for V and 6 bases for J; bases not matched to a gene: 14. This CDR3 contains 16 residues. Germline CDR1 MDHEN, CDR2 SYDVKM. CDR3 region: CASSPRTRARQDTQYF. The CDR3 nucleotides are TGTGCCAGCAGTCCACGGACTAGAGCCCGTCAGGATACGCAGTATTTT.

This clonotype occurred many times. The chain is built from TRBV15 and TRBJ2-2, with 9 bases lining up with TRBD2. Germline-derived CDR1 and CDR2 are LNHNV and YYDKDF (reference sequence). Trimming at V came to 9 bases and at J to 6 bases, leaving 8 bases not matched to a gene. CDR3 size: 14 residues. CDR3 DNA sequence: TGTGCCACGGGCCAACTAGCGGGCTCCGGGGAGCTGTTTTTT. Protein: CATGQLAGSGELFF.

The sample holds a few counts of this clonotype. The chain has TRBV5-6 and TRBJ1-6; TRBD1 is a possible D gene (6 bases). The CDR3 contains 16 residues. The germline V gene has CDR1 SGHDT and CDR2 YYEEEE. Trimming cost V 8 bases and J 6 bases, with 21 bases left between them. This CDR3 is CARRRPRTDPNSPLHF. CDR3 bases: TGTGCCAGACGGAGGCCAAGGACAGACCCTAATTCACCCCTCCACTTT.

This clonotype was observed a few times. V is TRBV11-2 and J is TRBJ2-1; 8 bases are a match to TRBD2. Germline lookup yields CDR1 SGHAT and CDR2 FQNNGV. The V and J ends lost 4 bases and 10 bases, in that order; junction bases with no gene match: 18. The CDR3 loop spans 17 amino acids. The CDR3 sequence is CASSWAGSGTRGEEQFF. CDR3 DNA sequence: TGTGCCAGCAGCTGGGCGGGGTCCGGGACTAGAGGTGAGGAGCAGTTCTTC.

The J gene is TRBJ2-7, the V gene TRBV28; TRBD1 is a possible D gene (5 bases). This CDR3 contains 13 residues. Trimming took 7 bases from V and 0 from J, leaving 10 bases between them. Looked up from germline, CDR1 is MDHEN and CDR2 is SYDVKM. CDR3 DNA: TGTGCCAGCAAGCAGACAGCCTCCTACGAGCAGTACTTC. As protein: CASKQTASYEQYF.

This clonotype has at least ten counts. CDR3 bases: TGTGCCAGCAGCACGGACGGCGAGCAGTACTTC. As protein: CASSTDGEQYF. The rearrangement links TRBV7-6 to TRBJ2-7; D unresolved. V dropped 5 bases and J dropped 6 bases, with 8 bases sitting between them. This CDR3 contains 11 residues. The germline gives CDR1 SGHVS, CDR2 FNYEAQ.

This clonotype was seen repeatedly, ten times or more. The rearrangement links TRBV28 to TRBJ2-1; D is unclear. Germline-derived CDR1 and CDR2 are MDHEN and SYDVKM. Trimming left V 10 bases short and J 3 bases short, with 16 bases between. This CDR3 contains 14 residues. The CDR3 loop reads CATATPVNYNEQFF. The CDR3 bases are TGTGCCACCGCAACGCCGGTGAACTACAATGAGCAGTTCTTC.

This clonotype came up many times. This rearrangement joins TRBV7-6 to TRBJ2-3; possible D gene TRBD1, 6 bases. Germline CDR1 SGHVS, CDR2 FNYEAQ. The CDR3 spans 13 residues. V was trimmed by 10 bases and J by 6 bases, leaving 17 bases between them. CDR3: CANVKTGGDTQYF. As DNA, the CDR3 is TGTGCCAATGTGAAGACAGGTGGCGATACGCAGTATTTT.

This clonotype has a count of ten or more. The genes are TRBV28 and TRBJ2-1; the D gene could be TRBD1 or TRBD2 (5 bases each). Germline CDR1 reads MDHEN; CDR2 reads SYDVKM. V was trimmed by 4 bases and J by 12 bases, leaving 13 bases between them. CDR3 size: 12 residues. As DNA, the CDR3 is TGTGCCAGCAGTTACTATCAGGGACGGCAGTTCTTC. This codes for CASSYYQGRQFF. The full variable domain, its missing parts supplied by reference TRBV28 and TRBJ2-1, is DVKVTQSSRYLVKRTGEKVFLECVQDMDHENMFWYRQDPGLGLRLIYFSYDVKMKEKGDIPEGYSVSREKKERFSLILESASTNQTSMYLCASSYYQGRQFFGPGTRLTVL.

This clonotype has more than one count but fewer than ten. This chain joins TRBV7-9 and TRBJ2-3; no firm D call. Germline V gives CDR1 SEHNR, CDR2 FQNEAQ (reference sequence). Trimming stripped 3 bases from V and 4 bases from J, with 20 bases between. The CDR3 runs 17 residues. The CDR3 sequence: CASSFGHSYIGPDTQYF. CDR3 nucleotide sequence: TGTGCCAGCAGCTTCGGGCACTCTTATATTGGGCCAGATACGCAGTATTTT.

There are many counts of this clonotype. This chain joins TRBV4-1 and TRBJ2-7, with D possibly being TRBD2 (6 bases). Germline V gives CDR1 MGHRA, CDR2 YSYEKL. The CDR3 length is 13 residues. V shed 5 bases and J shed 2 bases, with 10 bases lying between them. DNA of the CDR3: TGCGCCAGCAGCTGGGGGGAAACCTACGAGCAGTACTTC. Translating gives CASSWGETYEQYF.

This clonotype was seen at least ten times. The genes are TRBV6-6 and TRBJ2-5; TRBD1 matches at 8 bases. With 0 bases clipped from V and 4 bases from J, the junction kept 1 base outside the gene matches. The germline gives CDR1 MNHNY, CDR2 SVGAGI (reference sequence). The CDR3 has 14 residues. The CDR3 DNA reads as TGTGCCAGCAGTTACTCGACAGGGGTAGAGACCCAGTACTTC. Protein sequence: CASSYSTGVETQYF.

This clonotype occurred many times. This rearrangement joins TRBV2 to TRBJ1-2; 7 bases line up with TRBD1. V lost 6 bases and J lost 2; bases outside the gene matches: 15. The germline V gene has CDR1 SNHLY and CDR2 FYNNEI. This CDR3 is 17 amino acids long. CDR3 in amino acids: CASRGQNPGQMNYGYTF. CDR3 sequence (DNA): TGTGCCAGCAGGGGACAAAATCCGGGACAGATGAACTATGGCTACACCTTC.

This clonotype was observed many times. This chain uses TRBV19 with TRBJ1-1; TRBD1 aligns across 8 bases. The CDR3 spans 15 residues. J was trimmed by 5 bases and V by 5 bases; bases with no gene match: 10. Germline V CDR1 and CDR2: LNHDA, SQIVND (reference sequence). CDR3 nucleotide sequence: TGTGCCAGTAGTCCCTGGAAACAGGGGGGTACTGAAGCTTTCTTT. It yields the protein CASSPWKQGGTEAFF. Full variable domain (missing parts from reference TRBV19 and TRBJ1-1): DGGITQSPKYLFRKEGQNVTLSCEQNLNHDAMYWYRQDPGQGLRLIYYSQIVNDFQKGDIAEGYSVSREKKESFPLTVTSAQKNPTAFYLCASSPWKQGGTEAFFGQGTRLTVV.

Regarding this clonotype: At one end the junction does not follow the germline gene, possibly because of a read error. The chain couples TRBV11-2 to TRBJ2-2; TRBD2 aligns across 7 bases. This CDR3 is 18 amino acids long. Germline V gives CDR1 SGHAT, CDR2 FQNNGV. CDR3 in amino acids: CASSRTGQASFLRGELSF. The CDR3 nucleotides are TGTGCCAGCAGCAGGACCGGGCAGGCAAGCTTCCTACGGGGGGAGCTGTCTTTT.

This clonotype was picked up many times. This chain uses TRBV28 with TRBJ1-1; no clear D gene. CDR3 size: 11 residues. CDR1 and CDR2 (germline): MDHEN, SYDVKM. Trimming cost V 4 bases and J 9 bases, with 9 bases left between them. CDR3 loop: CASSSEQKAFF. CDR3 coding DNA: TGTGCCAGCAGTTCCGAGCAGAAAGCTTTCTTT.

This chain links TRBV6-5 with TRBJ2-7; TRBD2 is a possible D gene (5 bases). Germline lookup yields CDR1 MNHEY and CDR2 SVGAGI. The CDR3 runs 14 residues. V was trimmed by 1 base and J by 3 bases, leaving 10 bases between them. The CDR3 region is CASSYYEGVYEQYF. The CDR3 DNA is TGTGCCAGCAGTTACTACGAGGGTGTCTACGAGCAGTACTTC.